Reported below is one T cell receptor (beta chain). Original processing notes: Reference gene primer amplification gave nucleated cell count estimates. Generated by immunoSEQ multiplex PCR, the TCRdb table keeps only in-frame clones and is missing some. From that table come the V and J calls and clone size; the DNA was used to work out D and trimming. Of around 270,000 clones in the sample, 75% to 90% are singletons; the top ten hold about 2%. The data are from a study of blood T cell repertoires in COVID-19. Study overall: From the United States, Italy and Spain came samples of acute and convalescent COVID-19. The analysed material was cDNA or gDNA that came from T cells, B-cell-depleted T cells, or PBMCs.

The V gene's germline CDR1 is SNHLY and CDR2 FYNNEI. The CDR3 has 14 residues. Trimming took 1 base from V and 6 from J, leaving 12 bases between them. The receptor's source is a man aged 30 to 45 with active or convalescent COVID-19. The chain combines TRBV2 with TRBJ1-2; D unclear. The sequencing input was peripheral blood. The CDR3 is CASSEGGRRDGYTF. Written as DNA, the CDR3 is TGTGCCAGCAGTGAAGGCGGCAGACGGGATGGCTACACCTTC.